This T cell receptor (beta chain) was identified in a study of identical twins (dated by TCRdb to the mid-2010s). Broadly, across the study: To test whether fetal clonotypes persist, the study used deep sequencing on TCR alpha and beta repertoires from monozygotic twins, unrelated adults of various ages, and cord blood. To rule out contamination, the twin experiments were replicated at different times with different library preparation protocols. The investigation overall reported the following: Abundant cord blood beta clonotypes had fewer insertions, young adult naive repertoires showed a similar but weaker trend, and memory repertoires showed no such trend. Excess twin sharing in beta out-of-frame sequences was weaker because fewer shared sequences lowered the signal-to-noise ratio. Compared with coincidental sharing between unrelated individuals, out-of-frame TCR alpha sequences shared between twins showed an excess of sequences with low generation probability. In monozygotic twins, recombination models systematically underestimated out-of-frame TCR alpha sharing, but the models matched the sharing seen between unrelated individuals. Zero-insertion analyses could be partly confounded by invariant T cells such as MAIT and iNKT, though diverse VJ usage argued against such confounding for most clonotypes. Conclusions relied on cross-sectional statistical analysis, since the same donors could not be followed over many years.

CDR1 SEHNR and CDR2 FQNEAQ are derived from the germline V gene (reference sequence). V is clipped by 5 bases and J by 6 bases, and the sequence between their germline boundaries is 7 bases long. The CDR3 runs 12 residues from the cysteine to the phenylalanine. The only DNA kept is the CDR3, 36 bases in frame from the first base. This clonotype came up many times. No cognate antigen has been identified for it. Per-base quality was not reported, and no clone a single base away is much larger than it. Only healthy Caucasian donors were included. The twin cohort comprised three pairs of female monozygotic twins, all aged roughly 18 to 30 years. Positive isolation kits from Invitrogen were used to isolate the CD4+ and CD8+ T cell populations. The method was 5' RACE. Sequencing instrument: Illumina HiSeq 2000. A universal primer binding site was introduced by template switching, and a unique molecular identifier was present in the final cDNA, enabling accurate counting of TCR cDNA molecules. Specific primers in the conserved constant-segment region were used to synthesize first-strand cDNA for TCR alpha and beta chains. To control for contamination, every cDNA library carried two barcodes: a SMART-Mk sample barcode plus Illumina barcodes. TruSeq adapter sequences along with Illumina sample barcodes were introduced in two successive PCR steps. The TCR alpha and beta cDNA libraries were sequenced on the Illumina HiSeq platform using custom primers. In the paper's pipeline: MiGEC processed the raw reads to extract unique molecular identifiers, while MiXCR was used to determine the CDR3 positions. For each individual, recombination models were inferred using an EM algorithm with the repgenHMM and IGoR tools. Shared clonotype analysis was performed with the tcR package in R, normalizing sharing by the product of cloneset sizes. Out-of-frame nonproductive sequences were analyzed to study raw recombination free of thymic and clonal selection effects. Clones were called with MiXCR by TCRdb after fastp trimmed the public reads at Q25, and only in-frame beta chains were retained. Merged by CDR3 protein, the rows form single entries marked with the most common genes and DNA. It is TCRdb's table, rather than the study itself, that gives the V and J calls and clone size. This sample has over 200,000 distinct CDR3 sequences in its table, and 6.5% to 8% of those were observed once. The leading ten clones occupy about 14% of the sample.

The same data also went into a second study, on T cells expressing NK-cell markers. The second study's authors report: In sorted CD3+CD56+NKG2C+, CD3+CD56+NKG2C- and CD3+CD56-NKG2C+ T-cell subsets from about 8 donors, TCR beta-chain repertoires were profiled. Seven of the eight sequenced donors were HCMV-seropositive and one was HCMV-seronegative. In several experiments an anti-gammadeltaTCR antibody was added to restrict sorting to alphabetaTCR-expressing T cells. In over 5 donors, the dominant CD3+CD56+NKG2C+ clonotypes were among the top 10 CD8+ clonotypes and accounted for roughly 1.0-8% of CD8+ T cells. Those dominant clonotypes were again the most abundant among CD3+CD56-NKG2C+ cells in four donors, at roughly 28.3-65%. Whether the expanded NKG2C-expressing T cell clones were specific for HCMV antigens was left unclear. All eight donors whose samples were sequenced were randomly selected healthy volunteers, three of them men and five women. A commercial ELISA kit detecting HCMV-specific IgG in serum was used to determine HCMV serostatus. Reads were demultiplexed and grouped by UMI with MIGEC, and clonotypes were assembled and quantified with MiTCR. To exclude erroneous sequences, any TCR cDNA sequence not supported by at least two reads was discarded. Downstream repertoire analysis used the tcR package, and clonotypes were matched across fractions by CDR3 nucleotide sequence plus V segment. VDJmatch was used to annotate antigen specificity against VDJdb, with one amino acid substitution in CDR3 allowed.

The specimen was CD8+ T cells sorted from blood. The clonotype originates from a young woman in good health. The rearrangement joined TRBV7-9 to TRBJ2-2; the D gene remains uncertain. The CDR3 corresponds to CASSRSPGELFF. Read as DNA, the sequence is TGTGCCAGCAGCCGTAGCCCCGGGGAGCTGTTTTTT. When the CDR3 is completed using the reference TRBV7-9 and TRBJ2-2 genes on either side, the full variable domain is DTGVSQNPRHKITKRGQNVTFRCDPISEHNRLYWYRQTLGQGPEFLTYFQNEAQLEKSRLLSDRFSAERPKGSFSTLEIQRTEQGDSAMYLCASSRSPGELFFGEGSRLTVL.